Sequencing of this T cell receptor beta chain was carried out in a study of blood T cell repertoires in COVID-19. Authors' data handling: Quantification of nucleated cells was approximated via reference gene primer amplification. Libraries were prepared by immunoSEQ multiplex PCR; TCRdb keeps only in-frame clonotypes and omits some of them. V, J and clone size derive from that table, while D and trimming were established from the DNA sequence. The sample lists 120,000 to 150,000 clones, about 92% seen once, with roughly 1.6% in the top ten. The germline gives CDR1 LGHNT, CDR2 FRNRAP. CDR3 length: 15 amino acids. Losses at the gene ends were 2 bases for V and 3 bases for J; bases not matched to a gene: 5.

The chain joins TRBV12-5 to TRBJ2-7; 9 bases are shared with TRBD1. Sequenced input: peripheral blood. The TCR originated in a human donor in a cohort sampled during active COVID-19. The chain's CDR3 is CASGLPGTGIYEQYF. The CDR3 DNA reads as TGTGCTAGTGGTTTGCCTGGGACAGGGATCTACGAGCAGTACTTC.